One T cell receptor (beta chain) is described in this entry. This clonotype was observed many times. Its antigen remains unidentified. No base qualities exist here, and no much larger clone lies one base off it. The sample is drawn from a study of T cells in Graves' hyperthyroidism and ophthalmopathy (dated by TCRdb to about 2019). About the full investigation: Peripheral blood was collected at initial diagnosis, before any treatment. TCR V-J signatures able to tell the groups apart were searched for in a discovery cohort of 100 or so patients, of whom around 43 had Graves' ophthalmopathy and more than 55 had stable Graves' hyperthyroidism. Prospective prediction of ophthalmopathy was tested in an independent validation cohort of approximately 18 hyperthyroidism patients and 17 patients who later progressed to ophthalmopathy. The 100 discovery patients were randomly divided into training and test sets at a 7:3 ratio. In about six Graves' hyperthyroidism patients, the study also compared T-cell repertoires from thyroid tissue with T-cell repertoires from blood. Following sampling, methimazole starting at 30 mg daily was given to hyperthyroidism patients, and high-dose intravenous methylprednisolone was given to ophthalmopathy patients. The paper describes TCR Vbeta CDR3 sequencing of fewer than 150 peripheral blood samples, made up of 40 to 45 ophthalmopathy patients, 70 to 75 hyperthyroidism patients and roughly 17 progressor patients. Points the paper makes about the study in general: In cross-validation, a model built on a 13 V-J signature told ophthalmopathy apart from stable hyperthyroidism with under 90% sensitivity and approximately 81% specificity, and in testing the same model reached 80%/75%. Most expanded thyroid clonotypes (frequency above 0.001) were also detected in blood, suggesting blood repertoires may reflect thyroid immune responses. Sample size was not statistically predetermined, and investigators were not blinded to group allocation. In validation, progression to ophthalmopathy was predicted by the model with 70% to 71% sensitivity and around 76% specificity, a median of approximately 6.5 months before onset.

Amplification of TCR beta CDR3 regions was carried out from RNA transcripts. The TCR CDR3 was subjected to a first round of RT-PCR using the HTBI primer set and the Qiagen OneStep RT-PCR kit. Libraries were constructed in a second round of multiplex PCR, after which size selection and purification were carried out. The libraries were sequenced on an Illumina HiSeq2000 using paired-end 100 bp reads. On the authors' methods: SOAPnuke was used to process the raw data, removing reads that contained adapters or uncalled bases, had a mean Phred below 15, or lacked an exact match to the constant primer or identifier. High-quality paired reads were merged using COPE v1.2.5, and each unique nucleotide sequence was defined as a clonotype. MiTCR v1.1 was used to align clonotypes to the IMGT TRBV, TRBD and TRBJ reference segments. Only V-J combinations with frequency above 0.0001, covering about 99% of repertoires, were analysed. A TCS score was defined as the ratio of F50 (clonal expansion) to E x V (chaos), with BLOSUM62-based TCRdist applied between CDR3 peptides within each V-J. Welch's t-statistics and random forest reduced 500 to 550 V-J features to under 15, which were used in a naive Bayes classifier (R e1071). TCRdb reprocessing: public reads trimmed at Q25 with fastp, clones called with MiXCR, in-frame beta chains kept. Identical CDR3 protein sequences are pooled into one entry, listed with their most common genes and DNA. TCRdb, rather than the study authors, made the V and J calls. This sample holds around 250,000 distinct CDR3 sequences; roughly 15% were observed only once. Approximately 12% of the sample rests with the top ten.

Hyperthyroidism patients were newly diagnosed, with disease duration under 2 months, and aged 18 to 65 years. Exclusion was applied to patients with uncontrolled infections, other autoimmune diseases, pregnancy or lactation. Diagnoses relied on clinical symptoms, serum thyroxine and TRAb, thyroid ultrasound and orbital computed tomography. Blood from progressor patients was drawn when they were first diagnosed with hyperthyroidism, before any ophthalmopathy symptoms appeared. PBMCs were isolated from about 9.1 ml of fresh peripheral blood by Ficoll-Paque density gradient centrifugation. Patients classed as progressors first received a Graves' hyperthyroidism diagnosis and then went on to develop ophthalmopathy during follow-up. Total RNA was extracted with Trizol reagent, and quality was checked on an Agilent 2100 Bioanalyzer. Including cysteine and phenylalanine, the CDR3 has 15 amino acids. Just CDR3 DNA is preserved here, 45 bases in frame from base 1. The germline V gene encodes CDR1 LNHNV and CDR2 YYDKDF (reference sequence). The junction shows trimming of 0 bases on V and 6 bases on J, plus 12 bases between the germline ends.

The sequencing input was blood. Rearrangement joined TRBV15 to TRBJ1-5; TRBD1 could be the D gene, as 5 bases match. The clonotype was recovered from a woman in her thirties or forties with Graves' hyperthyroidism that later progressed to Graves' ophthalmopathy. CDR3 loop: CATSRDPGQGQPQHF. The nucleotide sequence reads as follows: TGTGCCACCAGCAGAGATCCGGGGCAAGGTCAGCCCCAGCATTTT.